This T cell receptor (beta chain) was recorded in a study of radiotherapy plus CTLA-4 blockade in lung cancer. Assay: immunoSEQ multiplex PCR; the TCRdb copy retains only in-frame clones and omits some. The sample consists of tens of thousands of clones, 70% of them appearing once. Germline CDR1 MDHEN, CDR2 SYDVKM. The CDR3 spans 13 residues. The V end was cut by 7 bases, the J end by 1 base, with 7 bases between. The receptor's source is a human donor with non-small cell lung cancer who had stable disease on radiotherapy plus ipilimumab. The chain has TRBV28 and TRBJ2-2; weak D call: TRBD1 (5 bases). The material sequenced was peripheral blood, taken from a patient treated with radiotherapy plus ipilimumab. The CDR3 sequence: CASTGQNTGELFF. DNA of the CDR3: TGTGCCAGCACAGGGCAGAACACCGGGGAGCTGTTTTTT.